A selection of T cell receptor beta chains follows, all from one sample in a study of T cells in Graves' hyperthyroidism and ophthalmopathy. MiXCR was run by TCRdb on the multiplex PCR reads, yielding one entry per CDR3 protein. The profile covers hundreds of thousands of distinct CDR3 sequences, with around 15% appearing a single time and roughly 13% taken by the ten largest. The sequenced sample was blood. Every receptor here comes from a man aged 18 to 29 with Graves' ophthalmopathy. The CDR3 runs from the conserved cysteine through the conserved F or W. A D gene is named only where the DNA matches it firmly. Rows give clone size only sometimes, using once, few, many, or a class for an expanded clone.

. . TRBJ2-7 TRBV10-3 12 CAIQAGTGEQYF TGTGCCATCCAAGCGGGTACTGGCGAGCAGTACTTC
few TRBD2 TRBJ2-7 TRBV6-1 15 CASSPASGRLREQYF TGTGCCAGCAGTCCCGCTAGCGGGAGGCTGCGCGAGCAGTACTTC
many . TRBJ1-2 TRBV29-1 14 CSVATSLIRYGYTF TGCAGCGTTGCCACCTCCCTTATACGCTATGGCTACACCTTC
few TRBD1 TRBJ1-1 TRBV9 15 CASSAPRTGPTEAFF TGTGCCAGCAGCGCTCCCCGGACAGGCCCCACTGAAGCTTTCTTT
. TRBD2 TRBJ2-7 TRBV3-1 14 CASSLRGEGGEQYF TGTGCCAGCAGCCTACGGGGGGAGGGAGGCGAGCAGTACTTC
many . TRBJ1-1 TRBV12-3/TRBV12-4 13 CAASGIGNTEAFF TGTGCCGCGTCAGGGATCGGAAACACTGAAGCTTTCTTT
many . TRBJ2-6 TRBV12-3/TRBV12-4 15 CASRQTSTGANVLTF TGTGCCAGCAGACAGACTTCTACTGGGGCCAACGTCCTGACTTTC
. TRBD2 TRBJ2-7 TRBV28 12 CASMGGRDEQYF TGTGCCAGCATGGGGGGGAGGGACGAGCAGTACTTC
. . TRBJ2-3 TRBV4-2 17 CASSQDPQGPSTDTQYF TGTGCCAGCAGCCAAGATCCCCAGGGGCCTAGCACAGATACGCAGTATTTT
. TRBD2 TRBJ2-1 TRBV24-1 14 CATRGLAGGGEQFF TGTGCCACCAGGGGACTAGCGGGAGGCGGTGAGCAGTTCTTC
many . TRBJ1-2 TRBV3-1 14 CASSQDDPESGYTF TGTGCCAGCAGCCAAGATGACCCGGAGTCTGGCTACACCTTC
many . TRBJ1-5 TRBV6-1 12 CASRKGDQPQHF TGTGCCAGCAGAAAAGGGGATCAGCCCCAGCATTTT
many . TRBJ1-2 TRBV19 16 CASSIDLIGLDYGYTF TGTGCCAGTAGTATAGATCTAATCGGGTTGGACTATGGCTACACCTTC
many TRBD2 TRBJ2-1 TRBV5-1 14 CASSSRLAGGEQFF TGCGCCAGCAGCTCCCGGTTAGCGGGAGGGGAGCAGTTCTTC
many TRBD2 TRBJ2-3 TRBV11-2 15 CASSLGGAGVHTQYF TGTGCCAGCAGCTTGGGGGGAGCGGGGGTGCATACGCAGTATTTT
many . TRBJ2-1 TRBV7-9 17 CASSLVPVAGTYNEQFF TGTGCCAGCAGCTTAGTACCTGTTGCGGGAACATACAATGAGCAGTTCTTC
. . TRBJ1-6 TRBV7-3 14 CASSAGTVISPLHF TGTGCCAGCAGCGCCGGGACGGTCATTTCACCCCTCCACTTT
few . TRBJ2-1 TRBV5-8 13 CASSFRGAPEQFF TGTGCCAGCAGCTTTAGGGGGGCCCCTGAGCAGTTCTTC
many . TRBJ1-5 TRBV7-9 17 CASSPETQGYGNQPQHF TGTGCCAGCAGCCCAGAGACCCAGGGATACGGCAATCAGCCCCAGCATTTT
. . TRBJ2-1 TRBV28 15 CASSLFPSSYNEQFF TGTGCCAGTTCGTTGTTTCCGAGCTCCTACAATGAGCAGTTCTTC
many . TRBJ1-3 TRBV30 12 CAWSDLRNTIYF TGTGCCTGGAGTGACCTTCGAAACACCATATATTTT
many . TRBJ1-4 TRBV30 14 CAWSASWRNEKLFF TGTGCCTGGAGTGCTTCATGGAGGAATGAAAAACTGTTTTTT
many TRBD2 TRBJ2-2 TRBV5-1 15 CASSSGTSNTGELFF TGTGCCAGCAGCTCAGGGACTAGCAACACCGGGGAGCTGTTTTTT
many . TRBJ1-1 TRBV18 11 CASSPSTEAFF TGTGCCAGCTCACCTTCCACTGAAGCTTTCTTT
many TRBD2 TRBJ2-7 TRBV28 15 CASSSQASGTYEQYF TGTGCCAGCAGTTCCCAGGCTAGCGGGACCTACGAGCAGTACTTC
many TRBD1 TRBJ1-4 TRBV3-1 17 CASSQEIGTGGGEKLFF TGTGCCAGCAGCCAAGAGATCGGGACAGGGGGCGGTGAAAAACTGTTTTTT
few . TRBJ2-7 TRBV6-5 15 CASSYLRDISYEQYF TGTGCCAGCAGTTACCTCCGGGACATCTCCTACGAGCAGTACTTC
. TRBD1 TRBJ1-3 TRBV7-6 16 CASSLQDRVLGNTIYF TGTGCCAGCAGCTTACAGGACAGGGTTTTAGGAAACACCATATATTTT
few . TRBJ2-1 TRBV6-1 16 CASSGSRGLNYNEQFF TGTGCCAGCAGTGGGTCCAGGGGACTTAATTACAATGAGCAGTTCTTC
few TRBD2 TRBJ2-1 TRBV7-9 14 CASSFGTRLTEQFF TGTGCCAGCAGCTTCGGGACTAGACTTACTGAGCAGTTCTTC
. TRBD2 TRBJ2-3 TRBV6-1 14 CASALGGSTDTQYF TGTGCCAGCGCCCTGGGGGGGAGCACAGATACGCAGTATTTT
many TRBD1 TRBJ2-7 TRBV18 13 CASSPRQGYEQYF TGTGCCAGCAGCCCGCGACAGGGTTACGAGCAGTACTTC
. . TRBJ1-1 TRBV9 14 CASSDAGIGTEAFF TGTGCCAGCAGCGATGCAGGGATTGGCACTGAAGCTTTCTTT
. . TRBJ2-2 TRBV27 12 CASSKGGRELFF TGTGCCAGCAGCAAGGGGGGGCGGGAGCTGTTTTTT
many . TRBJ2-1 TRBV6-1 14 CASRLKSSYNEQFF TGTGCCAGCAGATTGAAGAGCTCCTACAATGAGCAGTTCTTC
many . TRBJ2-1 TRBV20-1 12 CQFGQPYNEQFF TGCCAGTTCGGTCAGCCATACAATGAGCAGTTCTTC
many . TRBJ2-1 TRBV20-1 12 CSARERSDEQFF TGCAGTGCTAGAGAGCGAAGTGATGAGCAGTTCTTC
. . TRBJ1-1 TRBV6-1 10 CASNVDRAFF TGTGCCAGCAACGTCGACAGGGCTTTCTTT
many . TRBJ2-7 TRBV6-2/TRBV6-3 15 CASSYPPGQPYEQYF TGTGCCAGCAGTTACCCTCCGGGACAACCCTACGAGCAGTACTTC
many . TRBJ1-1 TRBV20-1 12 CSARGRDTEAFF TGCAGTGCTAGGGGGAGGGACACTGAAGCTTTCTTT
many . TRBJ1-4 TRBV28 11 CASSLREKLFF TGTGCCAGCAGTTTAAGAGAAAAACTGTTTTTT
. TRBD2 TRBJ2-1 TRBV2 13 CASRGLAGSEQFF TGTGCCAGCAGGGGACTAGCGGGGTCTGAGCAGTTCTTC
many . TRBJ1-1 TRBV19 17 CASTTPGAGYRNTEAFF TGTGCCAGTACCACCCCCGGGGCAGGGTACCGGAACACTGAAGCTTTCTTT
few TRBD1 TRBJ1-5 TRBV7-8 17 CASSSLPHGTVNQPQHF TGTGCCAGCAGCTCCTTGCCCCACGGGACAGTCAATCAGCCCCAGCATTTT
. . TRBJ2-7 TRBV5-1 15 CASSPRPVFLYEQYF TGCGCCAGCAGCCCCCGCCCGGTGTTCCTCTACGAGCAGTACTTC
many . TRBJ2-7 TRBV4-1 14 CASSPPGVLYEQYF TGCGCCAGCAGCCCCCCGGGGGTCCTCTACGAGCAGTACTTC